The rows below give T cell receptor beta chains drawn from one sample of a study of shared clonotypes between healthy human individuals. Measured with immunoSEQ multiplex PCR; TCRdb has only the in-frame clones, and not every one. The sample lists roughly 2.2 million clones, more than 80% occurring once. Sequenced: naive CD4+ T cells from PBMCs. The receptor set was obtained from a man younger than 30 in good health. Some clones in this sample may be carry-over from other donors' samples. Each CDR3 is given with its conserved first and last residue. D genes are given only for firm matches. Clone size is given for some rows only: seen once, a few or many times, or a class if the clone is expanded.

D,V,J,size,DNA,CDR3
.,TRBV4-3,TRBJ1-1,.,TGCGCCAGCAGCCAAGGACAGCCGGGGGAGGCCAAAGAAGCTTTCTTT,CASSQGQPGEAKEAFF
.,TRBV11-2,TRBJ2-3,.,TGTGCCAGCAGGTCGAGCACAGATACGCAGTATTTT,CASRSSTDTQYF
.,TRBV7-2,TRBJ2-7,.,TGTGCCAGCAGCCCGTTCCTTCCCGGCGACCCGTCTCGTGGTCGACGGCAGTACTTC,CASSPFLPGDPSRGRRQYF
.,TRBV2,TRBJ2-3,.,TGTGCCAGCGGGGACTTGGGGATCACAGATACGCAGTATTTT,CASGDLGITDTQYF
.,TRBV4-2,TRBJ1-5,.,TGTGCCAGCAGCCAAGAGGGGGACCAGCCCCAGCATTTT,CASSQEGDQPQHF
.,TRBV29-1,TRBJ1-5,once,TGCAGCGTTGATTCAGGGTTTGATCAGCCCCAGCATTTT,CSVDSGFDQPQHF
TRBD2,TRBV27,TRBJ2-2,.,TGTGCCAGCAGTTTATTCTCGATCGGGACAGCGGAGACTAGCGGGAGAGGGGAGCTGTTTTTT,CASSLFSIGTAETSGRGELFF
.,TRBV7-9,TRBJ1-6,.,TGTGCCAGCAGCCATTCTACCGGGTCCGGGGGTTCACCCCTCCACTTT,CASSHSTGSGGSPLHF
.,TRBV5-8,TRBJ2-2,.,TGTGCCAGCAGCTTGTCAGGGATCCCCGGGGAGCTGTTTTTT,CASSLSGIPGELFF
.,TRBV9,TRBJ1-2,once,TGTGCCAGCAGCGGTGTTCTTGTGGGTCCCTACTATGGCTACACCTTC,CASSGVLVGPYYGYTF
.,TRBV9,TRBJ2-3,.,TGTGCCAGCAGCGCTTCTGATACGCAGTATTTT,CASSASDTQYF
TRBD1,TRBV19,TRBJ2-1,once,TGTGCCAGTAGTATATCGAGACAGGGGGCGCGAGGTGAGCAGTTCTTC,CASSISRQGARGEQFF
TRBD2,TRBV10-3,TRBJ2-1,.,TGTGCCATCACTGTGACTAGCGGGACAACCTACAATGAGCAGTTCTTC,CAITVTSGTTYNEQFF
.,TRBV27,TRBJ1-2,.,TGTGCCAGCAGTTTATTAAATCCCGGGAGGAATGGCTACACCTTC,CASSLLNPGRNGYTF
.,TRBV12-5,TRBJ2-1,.,TGTGCTAGTGGTTTGGTACGGAATGAGCAGTTCTTC,CASGLVRNEQFF
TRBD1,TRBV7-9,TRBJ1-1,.,TGTGCCAGCAGCCTTGGGACAGTCAACACTGAAGCTTTCTTT,CASSLGTVNTEAFF
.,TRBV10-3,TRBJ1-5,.,TGTGCCATCAGGGATACGGGGCAGCCCCAGCATTTT,CAIRDTGQPQHF
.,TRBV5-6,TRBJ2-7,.,TGTGCCAGCAGCCGGGCCTACGAGCAGTACTTC,CASSRAYEQYF
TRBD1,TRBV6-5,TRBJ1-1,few,TGTGCCAGCAGTCAGTCAGGGGGAAGGAGGGTTGAAGCTTTCTTT,CASSQSGGRRVEAFF
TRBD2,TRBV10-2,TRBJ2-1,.,TGCGCCAGCAGCGGCGCGCGGGAGGTTTGGTCCTACAATGAGCAGTTCTTC,CASSGAREVWSYNEQFF
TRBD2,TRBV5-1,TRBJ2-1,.,TGCGCCAGCAGCCGCGGACTAGCGGGAGATATCGAGCAGTTCTTC,CASSRGLAGDIEQFF
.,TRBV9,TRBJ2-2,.,TGTGCCAGCAGCGTAGTCCAGGGAAACACCGGGGAGCTGTTTTTT,CASSVVQGNTGELFF
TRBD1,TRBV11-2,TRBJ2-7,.,TGTGCCAGCACCCCCGGACAGGGAGTATCCTACGAGCAGTACTTC,CASTPGQGVSYEQYF
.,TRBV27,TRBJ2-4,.,TGTGCCACCCCGCCCGGTCTAGCCAAAAACATTCAGTACTTC,CATPPGLAKNIQYF
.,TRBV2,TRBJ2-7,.,TGTGCCAGCAGTGAATCAGGGCAGGTTAATTACGAGCAGTACTTC,CASSESGQVNYEQYF
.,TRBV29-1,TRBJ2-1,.,TGCAGCGTTGAAAGGGTTTTGGCCAACAATGAGCAGTTCTTC,CSVERVLANNEQFF
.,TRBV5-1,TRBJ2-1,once,TGCGCCAGCAGCTCCGACTATCACAATGAGCAGTTCTTC,CASSSDYHNEQFF